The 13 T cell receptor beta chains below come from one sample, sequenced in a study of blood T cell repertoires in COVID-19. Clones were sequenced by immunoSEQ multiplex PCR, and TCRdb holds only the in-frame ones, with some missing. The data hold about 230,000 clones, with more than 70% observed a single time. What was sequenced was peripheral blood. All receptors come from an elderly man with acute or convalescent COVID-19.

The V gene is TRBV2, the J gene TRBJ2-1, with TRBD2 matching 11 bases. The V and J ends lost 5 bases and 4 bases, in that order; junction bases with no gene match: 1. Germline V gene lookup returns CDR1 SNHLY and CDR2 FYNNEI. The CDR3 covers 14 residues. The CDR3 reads CASSWTSGYNEQFF. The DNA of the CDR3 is TGTGCCAGCAGTTGGACTAGCGGGTACAATGAGCAGTTCTTC.

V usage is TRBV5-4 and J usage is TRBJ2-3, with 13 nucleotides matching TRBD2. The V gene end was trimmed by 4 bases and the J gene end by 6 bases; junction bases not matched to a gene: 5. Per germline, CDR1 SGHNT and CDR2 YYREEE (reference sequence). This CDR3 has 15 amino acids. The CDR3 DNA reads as TGTGCCAGCAGCCCCGGGACTAGCGGGGAGGATACGCAGTATTTT. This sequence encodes CASSPGTSGEDTQYF.

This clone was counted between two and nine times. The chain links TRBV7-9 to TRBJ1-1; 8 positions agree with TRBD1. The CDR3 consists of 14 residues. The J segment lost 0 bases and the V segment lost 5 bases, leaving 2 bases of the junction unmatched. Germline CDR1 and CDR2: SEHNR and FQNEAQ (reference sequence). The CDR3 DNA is TGTGCCAGCAGCCGACAGGGGATGAACACTGAAGCTTTCTTT. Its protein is CASSRQGMNTEAFF.

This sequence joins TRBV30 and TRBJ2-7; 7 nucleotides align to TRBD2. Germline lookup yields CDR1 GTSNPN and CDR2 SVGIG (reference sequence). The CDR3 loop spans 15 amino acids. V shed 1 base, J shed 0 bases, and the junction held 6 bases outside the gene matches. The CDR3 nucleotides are TGTGCCTGGAGTGCGACCGGGACTACCTCCTACGAGCAGTACTTC. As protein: CAWSATGTTSYEQYF.

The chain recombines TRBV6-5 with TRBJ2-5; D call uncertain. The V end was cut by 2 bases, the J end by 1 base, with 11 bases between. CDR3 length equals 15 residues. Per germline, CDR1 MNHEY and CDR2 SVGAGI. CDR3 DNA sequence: TGTGCCAGCAGTTACGCAGGTACTTTCCAAGAGACCCAGTACTTC. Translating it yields CASSYAGTFQETQYF.

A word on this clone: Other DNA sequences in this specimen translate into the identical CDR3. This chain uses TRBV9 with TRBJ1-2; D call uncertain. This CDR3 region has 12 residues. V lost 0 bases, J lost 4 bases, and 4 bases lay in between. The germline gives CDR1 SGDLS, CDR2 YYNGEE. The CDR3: CASSVAGYGYTF. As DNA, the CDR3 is TGTGCCAGCAGCGTAGCAGGCTATGGCTACACCTTC.

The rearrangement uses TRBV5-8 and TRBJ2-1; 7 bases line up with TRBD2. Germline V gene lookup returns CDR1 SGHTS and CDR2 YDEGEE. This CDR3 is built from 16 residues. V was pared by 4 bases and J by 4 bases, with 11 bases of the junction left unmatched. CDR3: CASSPPTRGVYNEQFF. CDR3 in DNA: TGTGCCAGCAGCCCTCCAACACGGGGGGTTTACAATGAGCAGTTCTTC.

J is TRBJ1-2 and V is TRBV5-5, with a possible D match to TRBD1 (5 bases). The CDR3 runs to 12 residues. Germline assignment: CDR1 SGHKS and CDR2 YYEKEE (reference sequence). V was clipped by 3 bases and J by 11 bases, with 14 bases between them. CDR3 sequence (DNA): TGTGCCAGCAGCTCGCTGGGGGGGGGATACACCTTC. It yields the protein CASSSLGGGYTF.

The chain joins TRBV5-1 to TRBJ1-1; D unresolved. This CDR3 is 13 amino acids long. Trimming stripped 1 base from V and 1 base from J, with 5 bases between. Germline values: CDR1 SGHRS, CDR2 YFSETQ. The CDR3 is CASSLFQNTEAFF. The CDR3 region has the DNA TGCGCCAGCAGCTTGTTCCAGAACACTGAAGCTTTCTTT.

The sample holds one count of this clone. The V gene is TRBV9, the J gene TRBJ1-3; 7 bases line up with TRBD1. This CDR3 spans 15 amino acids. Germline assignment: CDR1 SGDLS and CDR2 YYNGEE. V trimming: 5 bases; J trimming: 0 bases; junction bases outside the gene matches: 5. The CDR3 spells CASRRGTDSGNTIYF. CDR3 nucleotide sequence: TGTGCCAGCAGGAGGGGGACAGACTCTGGAAACACCATATATTTT. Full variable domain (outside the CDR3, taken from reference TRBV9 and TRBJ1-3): DSGVTQTPKHLITATGQRVTLRCSPRSGDLSVYWYQQSLDQGLQFLIQYYNGEERAKGNILERFSAQQFPDLHSELNLSSLELGDSALYFCASRRGTDSGNTIYFGEGSWLTVV.

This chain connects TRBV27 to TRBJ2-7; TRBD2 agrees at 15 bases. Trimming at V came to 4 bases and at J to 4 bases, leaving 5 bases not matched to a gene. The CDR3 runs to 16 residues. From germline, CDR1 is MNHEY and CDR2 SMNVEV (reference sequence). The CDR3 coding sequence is TGTGCCAGCAGTTCGGGACTAGCGGGAGGACAATACGAGCAGTACTTC. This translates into CASSSGLAGGQYEQYF.

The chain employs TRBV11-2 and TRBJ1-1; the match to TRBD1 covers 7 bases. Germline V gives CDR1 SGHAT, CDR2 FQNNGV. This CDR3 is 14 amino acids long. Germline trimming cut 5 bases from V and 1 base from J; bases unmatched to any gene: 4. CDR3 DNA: TGTGCCAGCAGCCAGGGACAGAAGAACACTGAAGCTTTCTTT. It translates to CASSQGQKNTEAFF.

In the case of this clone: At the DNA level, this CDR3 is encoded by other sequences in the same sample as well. The CDR3 DNA is TGTGCCAGCAGACTAGCGGGGGTGAATGAGCAGTTCTTC. Amino acid sequence: CASRLAGVNEQFF. The chain employs TRBV6-5 and TRBJ2-1; 11 nucleotides agree with TRBD2. CDR1 MNHEY and CDR2 SVGAGI come from the germline V gene. V dropped 6 bases and J dropped 7; count of bases not matched to a gene: 2. The CDR3 consists of 13 residues.